This TCR beta chain was sequenced in a study of blood T cells in healthy people across ages (dated by TCRdb to the mid-2010s). For the wider study: Template switching captured roughly one uniquely barcoded TCR beta cDNA molecule per two T cells in model experiments. Age-related changes in TCR beta repertoire diversity were measured in the study by deep sequencing normalized with unique cDNA molecular identifiers. The donors were split into four age groups: young (average about 15 years), middle-aged (roughly 42), aged (about 62) and long-lived (over 80). To avoid experimental bias, donors of different ages were spread randomly across the sequencing lanes. For two donors (one aged 18 to 30 and one aged 80 or older), the study analyzed two additional independent replicas of 1 million unique cDNA reads from the same blood draw. Overall results and qualifications from the work: Observed TCR beta diversity correlated strongly with the percentage of naive T cells measured by flow cytometry. Estimates of total diversity based on one million sequenced T cells were considered lower bounds and underestimates. As age increased, observed TCR beta diversity per million T cells dropped in a roughly linear way, and a significant reduction was already evident by age around 41. Donor CMV infection status was unknown, potentially confounding age-related changes in expanded clonotypes. Because profiling used bulk unsorted PBMCs, naive and antigen-experienced compartments could not be compared conclusively. Compared with the aged group, the long-lived group had more naive CD4+ T cells, fewer expanded clones and increased TCR diversity, suggesting age selection.

In the germline V gene (reference sequence), CDR1 corresponds to LNHDA and CDR2 to SQIVND. The CDR3 measures 14 amino acids from cysteine to phenylalanine. The CDR3 DNA has 42 bases and is translated from base 1. The trim is 4 bases for V and 2 bases for J, with a gap of 11 bases between the germline ends. Receptors were amplified or captured by 5' RACE. The sample was run on an Illumina HiSeq 2500. A second PCR of roughly 7 to 11 cycles was performed with a sample-barcoded 5' primer and a J-beta primer mix. A template-switch 5' adaptor carrying 12 random nucleotides introduced a unique molecular identifier onto each TCR beta cDNA molecule. Each sample yielded at least 2.5 million CDR3-containing paired-end reads. All of the RNA was converted into first-strand cDNA using the Mint cDNA synthesis kit, with a TRBC-specific oligonucleotide serving as the primer. Following uracil-DNA glycosylase treatment, all cDNA underwent a first 18-cycle PCR with the universal primers M1SS and BC2_uni_R. The source study handled its data this way. Normalization of each sample was performed by random selection of 1 million high-quality reads, each carrying a distinct molecular identifier. Reads sharing molecular identifiers were discarded rather than binned into consensus sequences. MiTCR, with a Q25 quality threshold and the strictest error-elimination algorithm, was used for CDR3 identification, clonotype clustering and error correction. A nonparametric unseen species model with Euler transformation was used to estimate a lower bound on total TCR beta diversity. TCRdb trimmed the raw reads at Q25, called clones with MiXCR and kept productive beta chains. When rows share a CDR3 protein, they turn into one entry using the most common DNA and genes. V and J calls and clone size were set by TCRdb, not the authors. The sample profile shows roughly 800,000 distinct CDR3 sequences; about three fifths of them were found once. 22% of the sample belongs to the ten largest clones.

The roughly 37 donors, aged about 6 to 100 years, were systemically healthy Caucasian individuals from Russia. Each donor gave 8 to 10 milliliters of peripheral blood, drawn into EDTA-treated Vacutainer tubes. Ficoll-Paque density-gradient centrifugation was used to isolate PBMCs, with at least 7 million per sample. Trizol reagent was used to extract total RNA from PBMCs, with at least 6 micrograms per sample. Naive CD45RAhigh/CD27high T cell percentages were measured by flow cytometry on a PBMC aliquot from every donor. About this clonotype itself: This receptor's antigen is unknown. Base qualities are not at hand, and no much larger clone is one base apart.

The receptor comes from a young man in good health. Sequences were obtained from blood. The V and J genes are TRBV19 and TRBJ1-2, with TRBD1 as a weak D call on 6 bases. The CDR3 has the sequence CASSNPGHNYGYTF. In nucleotides, the sequence is TGTGCCAGTAGTAATCCGGGACACAACTATGGCTACACCTTC.